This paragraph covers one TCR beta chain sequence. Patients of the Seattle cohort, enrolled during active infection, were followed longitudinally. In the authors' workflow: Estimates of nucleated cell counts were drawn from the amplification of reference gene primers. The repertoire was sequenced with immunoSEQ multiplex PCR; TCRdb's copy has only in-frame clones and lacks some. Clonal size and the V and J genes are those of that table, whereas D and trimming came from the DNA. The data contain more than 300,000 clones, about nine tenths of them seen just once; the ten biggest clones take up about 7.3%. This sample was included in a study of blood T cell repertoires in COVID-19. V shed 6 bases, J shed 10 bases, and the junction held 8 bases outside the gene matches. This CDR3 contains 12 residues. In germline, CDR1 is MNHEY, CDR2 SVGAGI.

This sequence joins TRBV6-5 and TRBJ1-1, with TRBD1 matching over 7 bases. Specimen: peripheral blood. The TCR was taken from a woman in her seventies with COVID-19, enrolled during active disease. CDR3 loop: CASSLDRVRAFF. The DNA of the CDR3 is TGTGCCAGCAGCCTCGACAGGGTCAGAGCTTTCTTT.